This TCR beta chain is drawn from a study of cytomegalovirus exposure and HLA in healthy donors. Findings and caveats of the study: Confirmation in vitro established that three CMV-associated chains were specific for CMV antigens. Researchers counted around 180 TCR beta chains as cytomegalovirus-associated.

The CDR3 is 13 amino acids. Germline CDR1 reads MGHRA; CDR2 reads YSYEKL. V was shortened by 0 bases and J by 5 bases, with 8 bases between the two germline ends. About this clone: Its antigen is undetermined.

The data were produced by immunoSEQ multiplex PCR, yet TCRdb's version contains in-frame clones alone and is incomplete. Altogether fewer than 200,000 clones are present, approximately 83% being singletons, with the ten largest covering around 2.8%. The gene calls are TRBV4-1 and TRBJ2-7; possibly TRBD1 for D (5 bases). Sample: PBMCs. The sequence was collected from a woman aged 18 to 35 in good health and CMV-seropositive. In DNA form, the CDR3 reads TGCGCCAGCAGCCAAGATTCCAGGGACGAGCAGTACTTC. Protein sequence: CASSQDSRDEQYF.